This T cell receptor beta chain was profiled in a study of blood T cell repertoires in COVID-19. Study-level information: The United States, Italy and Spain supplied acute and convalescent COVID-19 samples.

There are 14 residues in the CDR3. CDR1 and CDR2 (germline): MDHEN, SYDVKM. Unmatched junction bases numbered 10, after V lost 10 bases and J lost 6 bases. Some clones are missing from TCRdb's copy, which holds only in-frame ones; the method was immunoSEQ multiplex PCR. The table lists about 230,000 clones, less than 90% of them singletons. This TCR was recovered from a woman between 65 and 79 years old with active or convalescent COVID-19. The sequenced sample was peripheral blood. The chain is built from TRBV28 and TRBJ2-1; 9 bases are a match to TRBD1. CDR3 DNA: TGTGCCACCAAACAGGGGGCATCAGGCAATGAGCAGTTCTTC. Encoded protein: CATKQGASGNEQFF.